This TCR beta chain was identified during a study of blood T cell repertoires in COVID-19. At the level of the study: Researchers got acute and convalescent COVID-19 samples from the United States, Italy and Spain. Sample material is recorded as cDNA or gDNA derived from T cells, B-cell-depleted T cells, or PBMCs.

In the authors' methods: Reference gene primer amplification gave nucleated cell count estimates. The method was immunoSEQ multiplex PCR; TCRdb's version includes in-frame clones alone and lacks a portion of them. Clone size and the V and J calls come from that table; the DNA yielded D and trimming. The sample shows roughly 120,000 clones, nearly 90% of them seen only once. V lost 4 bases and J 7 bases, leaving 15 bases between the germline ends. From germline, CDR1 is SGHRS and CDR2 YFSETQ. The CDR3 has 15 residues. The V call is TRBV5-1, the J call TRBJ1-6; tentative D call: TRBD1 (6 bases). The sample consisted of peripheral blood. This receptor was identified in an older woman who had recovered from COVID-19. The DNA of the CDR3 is TGCGCCAGCAGCCCCGGGCAGGGGTACAATTCACCCCTCCACTTT. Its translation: CASSPGQGYNSPLHF.